The 4 T cell receptor beta chains given below trace back to one sample, sequenced in a study of cytomegalovirus exposure and HLA in healthy donors (dated 2017 in TCRdb). The library was built by means of the immunoSEQ multiplex PCR assay. TCRdb limited this immuneACCESS table to in-frame rearrangements with V and J called. A share of clones is missing; checked studies link under half to unresolved V genes, and the rest is unexplained. The sample table records 150,000 to 200,000 clones; approximately 80% of these occur just once. The ten biggest clones cover less than 9% of the sample. Material: PBMCs. Receptors originate from a man between 18 and 35 years old in good health and CMV-seropositive.

This clone has only one observation. The chain carries TRBV6-5 and TRBJ1-5, with a possible D match to TRBD1 (6 bases). This CDR3 contains 14 residues. V was cut by 6 bases and J by 4 bases, with 13 bases left in between. Per germline, CDR1 MNHEY and CDR2 SVGAGI. For the CDR3, the DNA is TGTGCCAGCAGCCCCAGGGGAGTAAATCAGCCCCAGCATTTT. Translating gives CASSPRGVNQPQHF.

The CDR3 DNA follows: TGTGCCAGCAGTTTGGGGGGGGAAGGCTACGAGCAGTACTTC. Translating gives CASSLGGEGYEQYF. V usage is TRBV27 and J usage is TRBJ2-7; TRBD2 matches at 7 bases. The junction had 5 bases not matched to a gene; V was cut back by 3 bases and J by 3 bases. Germline lookup yields CDR1 MNHEY and CDR2 SMNVEV (reference sequence). The CDR3 runs to 14 residues.

CDR3 in amino acids: CATSRVPGQGSDIQYF. The CDR3, as DNA: TGTGCCACCAGCAGAGTACCGGGACAGGGGTCGGACATTCAGTACTTC. The chain uses TRBV15 and TRBJ2-4; 10 bases align to TRBD1. The CDR3 extends over 16 amino acids. Germline trimming cut 1 base from V and 8 bases from J; bases unmatched to any gene: 8. The germline CDR1 and CDR2 sequences are LNHNV and YYDKDF (reference sequence). Full variable domain (remainder filled in from reference TRBV15 and TRBJ2-4): DAMVIQNPRYQVTQFGKPVTLSCSQTLNHNVMYWYQQKSSQAPKLLFHYYDKDFNNEADTPDNFQSRRPNTSFCFLDIRSPGLGDTAMYLCATSRVPGQGSDIQYFGAGTRLSVL.

The chain has TRBV11-2 and TRBJ1-1; D is ambiguous. Germline CDR1 reads SGHAT; CDR2 reads FQNNGV. Trimming stripped 1 base from V and 1 base from J, with 7 bases between. This CDR3 spans 14 amino acids. As DNA, the CDR3 is TGTGCCAGCAGCTTAGGGGCGGGGAACACTGAAGCTTTCTTT. Its protein product is CASSLGAGNTEAFF.